This TCR beta chain was profiled in a study of blood T cell repertoires in COVID-19. CDR3 size: 14 residues. Trimming took off 2 bases at V and 9 bases at J, with 15 bases between the two ends. Germline V CDR1 and CDR2: SGDLS, YYNGEE. TCRdb's table, derived via immunoSEQ multiplex PCR, lists solely in-frame clones and lacks some. The sample has a few hundred thousand clones; about 80% are singletons. Sequencing was done on a sample of PBMCs or T cells enriched from blood (not recorded which). V and J are TRBV9 and TRBJ1-5; the D gene is possibly TRBD1 (5 bases). This TCR was sampled from a man in his thirties or forties with acute COVID-19. CDR3 in amino acids: CASSVGQGLGPQHF. In nucleotides, the CDR3 is TGTGCCAGCAGCGTTGGGCAGGGCCTTGGGCCCCAGCATTTT.